This is a list of T cell receptor beta chains from one sample in a study of CD8+ T cells in alopecia areata. Sequenced by immunoSEQ multiplex PCR; TCRdb stores in-frame clones only, minus some. The sample has roughly 180,000 clones, around 63% seen once; the top ten hold 1.7%. The source material was CD4+ T cells sorted from blood, sampled at week 0. These TCRs come from a human donor with alopecia areata. The CDR3 runs from the conserved cysteine through the conserved F or W. D genes are given only for firm matches.

D | J | V | DNA | CDR3
TRBD1 | TRBJ2-3 | TRBV29-1 | TGCAGCCTAGTCAGGGGGACAGATAGCACAGATACGCAGTATTTT | CSLVRGTDSTDTQYF
NA | TRBJ1-2 | TRBV5-1 | TGCGCCAGCAGCTTGAGAGGGGACTATGGCTACACCTTC | CASSLRGDYGYTF
NA | TRBJ1-2 | TRBV9 | TGTGCCAGTTTCGGACAGATCTATGGCTACACCTTC | CASFGQIYGYTF
NA | TRBJ1-6 | TRBV30 | TGTGCCTGGAGGCGAAGGCCTTCACCCCTCCACTTT | CAWRRRPSPLHF
NA | TRBJ1-5 | TRBV29-1 | TGCAGCGTGGGGGACCGCAATCAGCCCCAGCATTTT | CSVGDRNQPQHF
NA | TRBJ2-5 | TRBV7-3 | TGTGCCAGCAGCTTAGGGTCCGGAGAGACCCAGTACTTC | CASSLGSGETQYF
NA | TRBJ1-1 | TRBV5-1 | TGCGCCAGCAGCTCAGGACAGCCGAACACTGAAGCTTTCTTT | CASSSGQPNTEAFF
NA | TRBJ1-1 | TRBV29-1 | TGCAGTGCCACAGAGGGGAACACTGAAGCTTTCTTT | CSATEGNTEAFF
NA | TRBJ1-1 | TRBV29-1 | TGCAGCGTTGTAGGCCGCATGAACACTGAAGCTTTCTTT | CSVVGRMNTEAFF
NA | TRBJ2-1 | TRBV4-3 | TGCGCCAGCAGCCAAGCGGGCAGGGCGCGACAGTTCTTC | CASSQAGRARQFF